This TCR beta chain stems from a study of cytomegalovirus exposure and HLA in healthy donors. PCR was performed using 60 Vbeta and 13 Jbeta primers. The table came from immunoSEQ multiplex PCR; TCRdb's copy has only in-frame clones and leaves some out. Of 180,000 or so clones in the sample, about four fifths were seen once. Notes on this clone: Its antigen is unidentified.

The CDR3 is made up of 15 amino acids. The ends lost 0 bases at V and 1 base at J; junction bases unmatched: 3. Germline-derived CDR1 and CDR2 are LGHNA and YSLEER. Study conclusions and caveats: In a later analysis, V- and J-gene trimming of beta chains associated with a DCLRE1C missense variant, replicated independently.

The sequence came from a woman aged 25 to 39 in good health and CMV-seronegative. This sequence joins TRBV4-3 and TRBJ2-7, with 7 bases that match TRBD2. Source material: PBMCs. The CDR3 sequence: CASSQDRGVSYEQYF. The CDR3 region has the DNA TGCGCCAGCAGCCAAGATCGGGGGGTATCCTACGAGCAGTACTTC.